A single sample is the source of the 29 T cell receptor beta chains below, sequenced in a study of T cells in Graves' hyperthyroidism and ophthalmopathy. Researchers took RNA transcripts and amplified the TCR beta CDR3 regions from them. TCR CDR3 underwent first-round RT-PCR with the HTBI primer set. In TCRdb, the multiplex PCR reads were re-called with MiXCR into one record per CDR3 protein. Here the sample spans roughly 57,000 distinct CDR3 sequences, around 50% being singletons. Sequencing used blood. The receptors stem from a woman aged 60-70 years with Graves' ophthalmopathy.

V is TRBV7-9 and J is TRBJ2-7, with 10 bases aligning to TRBD2. The CDR3 contains 15 residues. The germline CDR1 and CDR2 sequences are SEHNR and FQNEAQ (reference sequence). V shed 4 bases and J 1 base; nucleotides not matched to a gene: 4. This chain's CDR3 is CASSWLAGVSYEQYF. In DNA, the CDR3 is TGTGCCAGCAGCTGGCTAGCGGGAGTGTCCTACGAGCAGTACTTC.

As regards this clonotype: A much bigger clone sits one base away, suggesting this may be a read error. The chain carries TRBV7-8 and TRBJ2-7; D not certain. The CDR3 runs 10 residues. The germline CDR1 and CDR2 sequences are SGHVS and FQNEAQ. In DNA, the CDR3 is TGTCCCATCAGCTCCTACGAGCAGTACTTC. This codes for CPISSYEQYF.

Judged by abundance, this clonotype is medium-sized (0.01 to 0.1%). This chain joins TRBV10-3 and TRBJ2-7; D remains unclear. This CDR3 spans 11 amino acids. The V end lost 5 bases, the J end lost 4 bases, and 6 bases lay between the germline ends. Germline V gene lookup returns CDR1 ENHRY and CDR2 SYGVKD. CDR3 nucleotides: TGTGCCATCAGTTGGGGTTACGAGCAGTACTTC. Its translation: CAISWGYEQYF.

This clonotype was observed a few times. For the CDR3, the DNA is TGCAGTGCTAGCGGGACTAGCGGAGAGCAGTATTTT. Translated, it gives CSASGTSGEQYF. This rearrangement joins TRBV20-1 to TRBJ2-3; 11 bases map to TRBD2. J lost 11 bases, V lost 3 bases, and 4 bases had no gene match. CDR1 DFQATT and CDR2 SNEGSKA come from the germline V gene (reference sequence). The CDR3 sequence is 12 residues long.

The chain joins TRBV25-1 to TRBJ2-1; possible D gene TRBD1, 5 bases. Between the trimmed V and J ends, which lost 6 bases and 10 bases, there was a span of 10 bases. In germline, CDR1 is MGHDK, CDR2 SYGVNS. CDR3 size: 11 residues. The chain's CDR3 is CASRQGMEQFF. CDR3 DNA: TGTGCCAGCAGGCAGGGTATGGAGCAGTTCTTC. The full variable domain, its missing parts supplied by reference TRBV25-1 and TRBJ2-1, is EADIYQTPRYLVIGTGKKITLECSQTMGHDKMYWYQQDPGMELHLIHYSYGVNSTEKGDLSSESTVSRIRTEHFPLTLESARPSHTSQYLCASRQGMEQFFGPGTRLTVL.

This clonotype was recorded at least ten times. The chain has TRBV12-5 and TRBJ2-3, with 8 bases identical to TRBD2. The CDR3 runs to 14 residues. Germline V gene lookup returns CDR1 LGHNT and CDR2 FRNRAP. V trimming: 5 bases; J trimming: 4 bases; junction bases outside the gene matches: 5. CDR3 in amino acids: CASGREGLADTQYF. In DNA form, the CDR3 reads TGTGCTAGTGGTCGGGAGGGCCTCGCAGATACGCAGTATTTT.

This clonotype was seen ten or more times. This chain joins TRBV6-5 and TRBJ2-5; 9 positions match TRBD2. The CDR3 spans 15 residues. CDR1 MNHEY and CDR2 SVGAGI come from the germline V gene. The trim removed 4 bases at V and 4 bases at J, leaving 7 bases unmatched. The CDR3 region has the DNA TGTGCCAGCAGTTTAAGCGGGGGGAGGACAGAGACCCAGTACTTC. It is translated as CASSLSGGRTETQYF.

The rearrangement joins TRBV6-6 to TRBJ1-1, with 10 bases lining up with TRBD1. The germline CDR1 and CDR2 sequences are MNHNY and SVGAGI (reference sequence). This CDR3 is 12 amino acids long. J was trimmed by 8 bases and V by 6 bases; bases with no gene match: 3. The CDR3 loop reads CASRGQGTEAFF. As DNA, the CDR3 is TGTGCCAGCAGGGGACAGGGGACAGAAGCTTTCTTT.

Many counts were recorded for this clonotype. The chain joins TRBV6-5 to TRBJ2-1; D is perhaps TRBD2 (6 bases). This CDR3 region has 16 residues. Trimming removed 2 bases from V and 2 bases from J, with 13 bases in between. The germline V gene encodes CDR1 MNHEY and CDR2 SVGAGI. CDR3: CASSYHPLAAYNEQFF. In nucleotides, the CDR3 is TGTGCCAGCAGTTACCACCCACTAGCAGCCTACAATGAGCAGTTCTTC.

Notes on this clonotype: Compared with germline, one end of the junction differs, possibly owing to a read error. The chain carries TRBV7-9 and TRBJ2-5, with 12 bases matching TRBD2. Germline V lookup: CDR1 SEHNR, CDR2 FQNEAQ (reference sequence). The CDR3 is 16 residues long. In DNA, the CDR3 is TGTGCCAACAGCCCAAGACTAGCGGGGGCCCAAGAGACCCAGTACTTC. This codes for CANSPRLAGAQETQYF.

This clonotype has a count of ten or more. The CDR3: CASSLGTSRGDTQYF. CDR3 sequence (DNA): TGTGCCAGCAGCTTAGGGACTAGTAGAGGGGATACGCAGTATTTT. The chain combines TRBV7-6 with TRBJ2-3, with TRBD2 matching 7 bases. V lost 1 base to trimming and J lost 6 bases; unmatched junction nucleotides: 7. CDR3 size: 15 residues. Germline lookup yields CDR1 SGHVS and CDR2 FNYEAQ.

This clonotype was observed at least ten times. Possible read error: a much larger clone is one base away. The chain recombines TRBV6-1 with TRBJ1-2; D is ambiguous. Germline V lookup: CDR1 MNHNS, CDR2 SASEGT. This CDR3 is 15 amino acids long. The germline V and J ends were trimmed by 3 bases and 5 bases, with 16 bases remaining between them. The CDR3 is CASSDLGQLAYGYTF. The DNA of the CDR3 is TGTGCCAGCAGTGACCTCGGGCAGCTAGCTTATGGCTACACCTTC.

The genes are TRBV7-3 and TRBJ2-3; possible D gene TRBD1, 6 bases. The V end lost 3 bases, the J end lost 11 bases, and 21 bases lay between the germline ends. There are 15 residues in the CDR3. Germline assignment: CDR1 SGHTA and CDR2 FQGTGA. The CDR3 is CASSFQGTGPMVQYF. CDR3 DNA sequence: TGTGCCAGCAGCTTTCAGGGGACGGGGCCGATGGTGCAGTATTTT.

On this clonotype itself: The conserved phenylalanine or tryptophan normally closing the CDR3 is absent here, so this likely arose from a read error. The DNA is omitted, as the CDR3 cannot be located on it reliably, and the CDR3 follows TCRdb's listing. The J gene is TRBJ1-6, the V gene TRBV20-1. Germline loops: CDR1 DFQATT, CDR2 SNEGSKA (reference sequence). Ends included, the CDR3 has 8 residues. The CDR3 protein is CSATPQGL.

The chain links TRBV6-1 to TRBJ1-4; 9 bases line up with TRBD1. Germline assignment: CDR1 MNHNS and CDR2 SASEGT. J lost 8 bases, V lost 6 bases, and 10 bases had no gene match. The CDR3 totals 15 residues. This CDR3 reads CASSLTGTGYEKLFF. In nucleotides, the CDR3 is TGTGCCAGCAGCCTGACCGGGACAGGGTACGAAAAACTGTTTTTT.

In its sample, this clonotype was seen many times. The V gene is TRBV3-1, the J gene TRBJ1-4; a possible D gene is TRBD1 (5 bases). Per the germline V gene, CDR1 is LGHDT and CDR2 is YNNKEL (reference sequence). The CDR3 has 15 amino acids. V gave up 1 base and J gave up 7 bases, with 13 bases separating them. The DNA of the CDR3 is TGTGCCAGCAGCCAAGGGTGGGGGTTGGTTGAAAAACTGTTTTTT. Protein product: CASSQGWGLVEKLFF. The complete variable domain, with remaining parts taken from reference TRBV3-1 and TRBJ1-4, reads DTAVSQTPKYLVTQMGNDKSIKCEQNLGHDTMYWYKQDSKKFLKIMFSYNNKELIINETVPNRFSPKSPDKAHLNLHINSLELGDSAVYFCASSQGWGLVEKLFFGSGTQLSVL.

This clonotype was found many times. V and J are TRBV6-4 and TRBJ1-2; 8 bases match TRBD1. CDR1 is MRHNA and CDR2 is SNTAGT in the germline V gene. This CDR3 spans 14 amino acids. V lost 5 bases to trimming and J lost 4 bases; unmatched junction nucleotides: 6. The CDR3 nucleotides are TGTGCCAGCAGTTTGGACAGGGAGGGCTATGGCTACACCTTC. Encoded protein: CASSLDREGYGYTF.

Ten or more counts support this clonotype. The chain combines TRBV19 with TRBJ1-5, with 7 bases that match TRBD1. The CDR3 has 15 residues. Trimming removed 3 bases from V and 4 bases from J; junction bases left unmatched: 6. CDR1 is LNHDA, CDR2 SQIVND, per germline (reference sequence). As DNA, the CDR3 is TGTGCCAGTAGTATCCGGGACAGCGATAATCAGCCCCAGCATTTT. Its protein is CASSIRDSDNQPQHF. The full variable domain, rest sourced from reference TRBV19 and TRBJ1-5, is DGGITQSPKYLFRKEGQNVTLSCEQNLNHDAMYWYRQDPGQGLRLIYYSQIVNDFQKGDIAEGYSVSREKKESFPLTVTSAQKNPTAFYLCASSIRDSDNQPQHFGDGTRLSIL.

This rearrangement joins TRBV7-9 to TRBJ2-7, with D perhaps matching TRBD2 (6 bases). Germline V gene sequence: CDR1 SEHNR, CDR2 FQNEAQ (reference sequence). The CDR3 consists of 14 residues. V was cut by 5 bases and J by 3 bases, with 14 bases left in between. CDR3 protein: CASSKPAGSYEQYF. The CDR3 bases are TGTGCCAGCAGCAAACCCGCCGGGAGCTACGAGCAGTACTTC.

This clonotype has only one observation. One end of the junction is discordant with germline, which a read error may explain. The gene calls are TRBV28 and TRBJ2-7; unclear D gene. Germline assignment: CDR1 MDHEN and CDR2 SYDVKM. This CDR3 contains 12 residues. CDR3 coding DNA: TGTTCCAGCAGTTTAGGTCGTAGGGAGCAGTACTTC. This encodes CSSSLGRREQYF.

This clonotype occurred a few times. Given a much more abundant clone one base away, this may be a read error. The V gene is TRBV6-2 or TRBV6-3, the J gene TRBJ2-7; the match to TRBD1 covers 10 bases. The CDR3 sequence is 15 residues long. Germline values: CDR1 MNHEY, CDR2 SVGEGT. With 0 bases clipped from V and 4 bases from J, the junction kept 3 bases outside the gene matches. The CDR3 coding sequence is TGTGCCAGCAGTTACTCGAGGACAGGGGGGTACGAGCAGTACTTC. It encodes CASSYSRTGGYEQYF.

About this clonotype: This may arise from a read error, as a much more abundant clone is one base away. This sequence joins TRBV7-9 and TRBJ2-2; D is possibly TRBD2 (6 bases). CDR3 length: 12 amino acids. Germline lookup yields CDR1 SEHNR and CDR2 FQNEAQ (reference sequence). As DNA, the CDR3 is TGTGCCAGCGGCCCTGGGTCCGGGGGGCTGTTTTTT. Translating it yields CASGPGSGGLFF.

The rearrangement uses TRBV20-1 and TRBJ2-7; D assignment may be TRBD1 or TRBD2 (5 bases each). V was shortened by 3 bases and J by 2 bases, with 11 bases between the two germline ends. CDR3 length: 13 amino acids. Germline V gene lookup returns CDR1 DFQATT and CDR2 SNEGSKA (reference sequence). In nucleotides, the CDR3 is TGCAGTGCTAGGGCGTGGGACGCCTACGAGCAGTACTTC. Residues: CSARAWDAYEQYF.

With regard to this clonotype: A junction boundary mismatches the germline segment, possibly from a read error. The J gene is TRBJ2-1, the V gene TRBV9; D ambiguous. CDR1 and CDR2 (germline): SGDLS, YYNGEE. This CDR3 region has 13 residues. This CDR3 reads CASSAYSGNEQFF. CDR3 sequence (DNA): TGCGCCAGCAGCGCCTATTCTGGGAATGAGCAGTTCTTC. The entire variable domain, with the rest obtained from reference TRBV9 and TRBJ2-1, is as follows: DSGVTQTPKHLITATGQRVTLRCSPRSGDLSVYWYQQSLDQGLQFLIQYYNGEERAKGNILERFSAQQFPDLHSELNLSSLELGDSALYFCASSAYSGNEQFFGPGTRLTVL.

In this sample, this clonotype turned up once. A junction end diverges from the germline sequence, so it may reflect a read error. The chain couples TRBV5-1 to TRBJ2-1; unclear D gene. The CDR3 extends over 14 amino acids. Germline CDR1 is SGHRS and CDR2 is YFSETQ. The CDR3 protein is CASSLGKTYNEQSF. In DNA form, the CDR3 reads TGCGCCAGCAGCCTGGGCAAGACCTACAATGAGCAGTCCTTC.

The V and J genes are TRBV7-9 and TRBJ1-2, with D perhaps matching TRBD1 (5 bases). V shed 5 bases and J shed 12 bases, with 22 bases lying between them. This CDR3 is built from 14 residues. Germline assignment: CDR1 SEHNR and CDR2 FQNEAQ (reference sequence). The CDR3 DNA follows: TGTGCCAGCAGCCCGGTCCAGGGATACTCTGGAAACACCTTC. It translates to CASSPVQGYSGNTF.

As to this clonotype: This may stem from a read error, because a much larger clone lies one nucleotide away. The rearrangement links TRBV14 to TRBJ2-4, with D possibly TRBD2 on 6 matching bases. Germline loops: CDR1 SGHDN, CDR2 FVKESK. The CDR3 is made up of 20 amino acids. Trimming took 3 bases from V and 9 from J, leaving 33 bases between them. CDR3 sequence: CASSQTLAPNVGVLSGIQYF. The CDR3 DNA reads TGTGCCAGCAGCCAGACACTAGCCCCCAATGTCGGGGTCCTAAGCGGCATTCAGTACTTC.

This clonotype was counted many times. The chain has TRBV12-3 or TRBV12-4 and TRBJ2-5, with D possibly called TRBD1 or TRBD2 (5 bases each). The ends were cut back, 5 bases at V and 4 bases at J, with 14 bases in the middle. The CDR3 extends over 14 amino acids. Here the CDR3 reads CASSPLGVRETQYF. Here the CDR3 DNA reads TGTGCCAGCAGTCCGCTGGGGGTAAGAGAGACCCAGTACTTC.

At least ten counts were recorded for this clonotype. The V gene is TRBV6-4, the J gene TRBJ1-2; D may be TRBD1 (5 bases). Per the germline V gene, CDR1 is MRHNA and CDR2 is SNTAGT. The V end was cut by 0 bases, the J end by 5 bases, with 13 bases between. The CDR3 consists of 15 residues. The CDR3 sequence: CASSDSAGSLYGYTF. Written as DNA, the CDR3 is TGTGCCAGCAGTGACTCGGCAGGGTCCCTTTATGGCTACACCTTC.